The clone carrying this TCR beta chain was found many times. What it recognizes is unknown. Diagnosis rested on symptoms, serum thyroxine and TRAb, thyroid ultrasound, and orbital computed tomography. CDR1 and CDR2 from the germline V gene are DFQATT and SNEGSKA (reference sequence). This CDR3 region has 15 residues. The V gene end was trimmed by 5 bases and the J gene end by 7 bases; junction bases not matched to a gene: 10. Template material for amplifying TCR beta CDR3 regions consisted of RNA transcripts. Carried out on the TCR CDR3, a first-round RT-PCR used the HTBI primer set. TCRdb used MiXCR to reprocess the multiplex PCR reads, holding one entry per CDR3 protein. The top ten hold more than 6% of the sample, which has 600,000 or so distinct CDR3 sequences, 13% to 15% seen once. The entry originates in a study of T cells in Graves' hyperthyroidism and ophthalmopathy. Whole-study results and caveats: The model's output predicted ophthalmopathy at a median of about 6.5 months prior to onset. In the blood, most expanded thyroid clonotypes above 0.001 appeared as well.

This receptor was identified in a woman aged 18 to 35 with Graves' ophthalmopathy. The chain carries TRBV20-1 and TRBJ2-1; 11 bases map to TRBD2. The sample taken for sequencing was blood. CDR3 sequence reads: CSALSLAGGTNEQFF. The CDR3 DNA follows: TGCAGTGCTTTATCTCTAGCGGGAGGAACTAATGAGCAGTTCTTC.